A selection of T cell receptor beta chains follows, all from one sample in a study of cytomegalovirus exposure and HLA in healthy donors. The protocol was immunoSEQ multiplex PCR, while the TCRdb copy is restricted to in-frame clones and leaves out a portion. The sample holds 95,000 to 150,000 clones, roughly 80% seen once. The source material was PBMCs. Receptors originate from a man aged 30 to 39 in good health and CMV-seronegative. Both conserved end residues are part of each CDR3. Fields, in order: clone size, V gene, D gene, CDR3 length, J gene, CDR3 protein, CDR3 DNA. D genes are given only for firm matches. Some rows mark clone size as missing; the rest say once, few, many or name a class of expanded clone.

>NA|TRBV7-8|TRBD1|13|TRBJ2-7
CASSRTGKNEQYF
TGTGCCAGCAGCCGGACAGGGAAGAACGAGCAGTACTTC
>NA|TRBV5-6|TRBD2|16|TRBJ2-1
CASSLSVAGGYNEQFF
TGTGCCAGCAGCTTGTCGGTAGCGGGGGGATACAATGAGCAGTTCTTC
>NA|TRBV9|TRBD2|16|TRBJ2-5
CASSVSSGGLQETQYF
TGTGCCAGCAGCGTATCTAGCGGAGGACTTCAAGAGACCCAGTACTTC
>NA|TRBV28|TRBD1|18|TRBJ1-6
CASSLGPRQDRYNSPLHF
TGTGCCAGCAGTCTGGGTCCCCGACAGGACAGGTATAATTCACCCCTCCACTTT
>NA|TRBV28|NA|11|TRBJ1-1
CVPGEATEAFF
TGCGTGCCGGGGGAGGCCACTGAAGCTTTCTTT
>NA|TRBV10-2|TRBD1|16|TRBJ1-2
CASSENRGLLNYGYTF
TGCGCCAGCAGTGAGAACAGGGGGCTCTTAAACTATGGCTACACCTTC
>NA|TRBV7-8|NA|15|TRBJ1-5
CASSLYPAGLEPQHF
TGTGCCAGCAGCTTATATCCCGCAGGCCTGGAGCCCCAGCATTTT
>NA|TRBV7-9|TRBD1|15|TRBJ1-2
CASSGLDRDSWGYTF
TGTGCCAGCAGCGGCCTGGACAGGGATTCTTGGGGCTACACCTTC
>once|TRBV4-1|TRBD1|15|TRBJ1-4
CASSLPGQGREKLFF
TGCGCCAGCAGCCTTCCGGGACAGGGTCGGGAAAAACTGTTTTTT
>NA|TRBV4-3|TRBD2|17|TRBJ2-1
CASSQDWASGGYNEQFF
TGCGCCAGCAGCCAAGATTGGGCTAGCGGGGGGTACAATGAGCAGTTCTTC
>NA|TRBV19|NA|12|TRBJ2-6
CGSSSGANGLTF
TGTGGCTCTTCCTCTGGGGCCAACGGCCTGACTTTC
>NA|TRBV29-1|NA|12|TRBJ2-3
CSVGQGTDTQYF
TGCAGCGTTGGGCAGGGCACAGATACGCAGTATTTT
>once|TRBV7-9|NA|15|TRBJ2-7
CASSLGLGAKHEQYF
TGTGCCAGCAGCTTAGGTCTGGGGGCGAAACACGAGCAGTACTTC
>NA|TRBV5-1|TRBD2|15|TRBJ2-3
CASSSSSGVTDTQYF
TGCGCCAGCAGCAGTTCTAGCGGGGTCACAGATACGCAGTATTTT
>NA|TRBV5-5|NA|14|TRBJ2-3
CASSLSGAPDTQYF
TGTGCCAGCAGCTTGTCAGGGGCCCCAGATACGCAGTATTTT
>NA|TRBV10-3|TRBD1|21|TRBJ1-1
CAISESRVGRGVSKVNTEAFF
TGTGCCATCAGTGAGTCGAGAGTGGGCAGGGGGGTAAGTAAGGTGAACACTGAAGCTTTCTTT
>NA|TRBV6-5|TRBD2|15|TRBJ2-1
CASSAGLADYNEQFF
TGTGCCAGCAGCGCCGGACTAGCGGATTACAATGAGCAGTTCTTC
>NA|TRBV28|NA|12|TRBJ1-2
CASSALGGGSTF
TGTGCCAGCAGCGCCCTGGGGGGCGGGAGCACCTTC
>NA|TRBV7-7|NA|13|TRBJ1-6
CASSSSYNSPLHF
TGTGCCAGCAGCTCGAGCTATAATTCACCCCTCCACTTT
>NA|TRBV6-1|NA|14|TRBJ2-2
CASSNLYGQGELFF
TGTGCCAGCAGCAACCTCTACGGACAGGGGGAGCTGTTTTTT
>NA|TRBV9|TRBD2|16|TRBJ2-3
CASSQTSGGRTDTQYF
TGTGCCAGCAGCCAGACTAGCGGGGGGCGCACAGATACGCAGTATTTT
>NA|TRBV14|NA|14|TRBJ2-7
CASSQGTLTYEQYF
TGTGCCAGCAGCCAAGGGACTCTCACCTACGAGCAGTACTTC
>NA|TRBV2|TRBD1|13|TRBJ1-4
CASTGTGGEKLFF
TGTGCCAGCACCGGGACAGGGGGTGAAAAACTGTTTTTT
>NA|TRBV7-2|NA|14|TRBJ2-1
CASSHPQGNYEQFF
TGTGCCAGCAGCCATCCCCAGGGAAATTATGAGCAGTTCTTC
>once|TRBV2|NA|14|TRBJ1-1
CASSTRQLNTEAFF
TGTGCCAGCAGTACCCGACAGTTGAACACTGAAGCTTTCTTT
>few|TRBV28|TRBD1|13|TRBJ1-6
CAMGQSYNSPLHF
TGTGCCATGGGACAGTCCTATAATTCACCCCTCCACTTT
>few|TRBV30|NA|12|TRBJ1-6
CAWSPGNSPLHF
TGTGCCTGGAGTCCGGGGAATTCACCCCTCCACTTT
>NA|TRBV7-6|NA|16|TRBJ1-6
CASSSATRALNSPLHF
TGTGCCAGCAGCTCGGCAACCAGGGCCTTAAATTCACCCCTCCACTTT
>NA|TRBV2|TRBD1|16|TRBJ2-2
CASTFNRGSYTGELFF
TGTGCCAGCACTTTTAACAGGGGGAGTTACACCGGGGAGCTGTTTTTT
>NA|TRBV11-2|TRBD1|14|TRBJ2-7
CASSLGTGAYEQYF
TGTGCCAGCAGCTTAGGGACAGGCGCCTACGAGCAGTACTTC
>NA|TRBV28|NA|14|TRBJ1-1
CASSFPGQSTEAFF
TGTGCCAGCAGTTTCCCCGGACAGAGCACTGAAGCTTTCTTT
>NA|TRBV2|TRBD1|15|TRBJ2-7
CASSGDRSNSYEQYF
TGTGCCAGCAGTGGGGACAGGTCGAACTCCTACGAGCAGTACTTC
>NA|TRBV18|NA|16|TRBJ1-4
CASSPAGGTENEKLFF
TGTGCCAGCTCTCCAGCCGGGGGGACGGAAAATGAAAAACTGTTTTTT
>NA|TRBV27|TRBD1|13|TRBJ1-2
CASSWGQGSGYTF
TGTGCCAGCAGTTGGGGACAGGGATCCGGCTACACCTTC
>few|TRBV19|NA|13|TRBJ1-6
CASSIGRDSPLHF
TGTGCCAGTAGTATTGGGAGAGATTCACCCCTCCACTTT
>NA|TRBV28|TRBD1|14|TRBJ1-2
CASRRRQGDYGYTF
TGTGCCAGCAGACGAAGACAGGGTGACTATGGCTACACCTTC
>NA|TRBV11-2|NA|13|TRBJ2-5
CASSQGPGETQYF
TGTGCCAGCAGTCAGGGTCCAGGAGAGACCCAGTACTTC
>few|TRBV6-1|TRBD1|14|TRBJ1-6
CASSGDRNNSPLHF
TGTGCCAGCAGCGGGGACAGGAACAATTCACCCCTCCACTTT
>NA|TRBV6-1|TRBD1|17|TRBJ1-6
CASSDRSRTGGNSPLHF
TGTGCCAGCAGTGACAGAAGCAGGACAGGGGGTAATTCACCCCTCCACTTT
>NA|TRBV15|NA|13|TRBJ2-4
CATGGAAKNIQYF
TGTGCCACCGGGGGGGCAGCCAAAAACATTCAGTACTTC
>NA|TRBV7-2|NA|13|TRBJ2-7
CASSYRVGDEQYF
TGTGCCAGCAGCTACAGGGTAGGGGACGAGCAGTACTTC
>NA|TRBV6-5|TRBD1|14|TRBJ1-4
CASSWGTGGEKLFF
TGTGCCAGCAGTTGGGGGACAGGTGGGGAAAAACTGTTTTTT
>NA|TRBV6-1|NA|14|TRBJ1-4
CASSSRATNEKLFF
TGTGCCAGCAGTAGCCGCGCAACTAATGAAAAACTGTTTTTT
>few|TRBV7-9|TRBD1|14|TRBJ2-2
CASSPMGQTGELFF
TGTGCCAGCAGCCCCATGGGACAGACCGGGGAGCTGTTTTTT
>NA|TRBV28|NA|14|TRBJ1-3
CASSLGSSGNTIYF
TGTGCCAGCAGTCTCGGGAGCTCTGGAAACACCATATATTTT
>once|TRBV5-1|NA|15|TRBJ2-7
CASSLNGGHSYEQYF
TGCGCCAGCAGCTTGAATGGCGGCCACTCCTACGAGCAGTACTTC
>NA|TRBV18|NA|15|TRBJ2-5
CASSPSRGTQETQYF
TGTGCCAGCTCGCCTAGCAGGGGTACCCAAGAGACCCAGTACTTC
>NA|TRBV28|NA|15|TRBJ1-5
CASSFGVRGRQPQHF
TGTGCCAGCAGTTTTGGTGTCAGGGGAAGACAGCCCCAGCATTTT